This T cell receptor (beta chain) was sequenced for a study of cytomegalovirus exposure and HLA in healthy donors. Germline V gene lookup returns CDR1 SGHNT and CDR2 YENEEA. Trimming removed 5 bases from V and 0 bases from J, with 14 bases in between. The CDR3 is made up of 16 amino acids. The PCR employed 60 Vbeta primers together with 13 Jbeta primers. TCRdb keeps only in-frame clones here, not all; method: immunoSEQ multiplex PCR. Of roughly 200,000 clones in the sample, approximately 79% were seen once. Study outcomes and limitations: Productive rates of about 90% or about 30% were seen for most TCR beta V segments in an earlier analysis.

This clone was detected a few times. Its cognate antigen is unknown. Specimen: PBMCs. The V gene is TRBV11-3, the J gene TRBJ1-3; D ambiguous. The origin of this receptor is a woman in her 30s in good health and CMV-seropositive. The CDR3 spells CASSPRRSASGNTIYF. Written as DNA, the CDR3 is TGTGCCAGCAGCCCACGCCGGAGTGCCTCTGGAAACACCATATATTTT.